This TCR beta chain emerged from a study of blood T cells in healthy people across ages. Broader study findings: Aged donors had fewer naive CD4+ cells and lower diversity than long-lived donors. The study found TCR beta diversity correlated strongly with naive T cell percentage.

Through a sample-barcoded 5' primer and a J-beta primer mix, a second PCR was run for roughly 7 to 12 cycles. In TCRdb, the 5' RACE reads were re-called with MiXCR into one record per CDR3 protein. The data show over 1.5 million distinct CDR3 sequences, 49% seen once. This clonotype was detected a few times. The target antigen is unknown. The CDR3 has 15 amino acids. Trimming took 6 bases from V and 0 from J, leaving 12 bases between them. Germline assignment: CDR1 MNHEY and CDR2 SMNVEV (reference sequence). J is TRBJ2-1 and V is TRBV27, with D hard to call. The sequencing input was blood. The TCR was taken from a woman aged 40-49 years in good health. The DNA of the CDR3 is TGTGCCAGCAGCGAGACTGCCTTCTCCTACAATGAGCAGTTCTTC. This sequence encodes CASSETAFSYNEQFF.